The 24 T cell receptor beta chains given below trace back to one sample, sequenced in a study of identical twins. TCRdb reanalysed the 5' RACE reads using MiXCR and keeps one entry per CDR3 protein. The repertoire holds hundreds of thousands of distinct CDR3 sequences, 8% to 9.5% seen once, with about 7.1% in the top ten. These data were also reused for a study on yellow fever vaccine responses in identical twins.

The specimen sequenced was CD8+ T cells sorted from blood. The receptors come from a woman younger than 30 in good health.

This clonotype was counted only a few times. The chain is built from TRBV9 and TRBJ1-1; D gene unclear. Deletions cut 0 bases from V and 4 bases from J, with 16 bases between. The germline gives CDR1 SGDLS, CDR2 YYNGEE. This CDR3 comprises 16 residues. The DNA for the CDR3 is TGTGCCAGCAGCGTAGAGGGTTCGGGTACGGGCACTGAAGCTTTCTTT. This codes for CASSVEGSGTGTEAFF.

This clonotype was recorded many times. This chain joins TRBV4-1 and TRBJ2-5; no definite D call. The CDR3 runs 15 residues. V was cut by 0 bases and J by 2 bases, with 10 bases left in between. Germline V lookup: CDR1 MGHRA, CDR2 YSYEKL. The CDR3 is CASSQDRLVQETQYF. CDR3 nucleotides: TGCGCCAGCAGCCAAGATAGGCTCGTTCAAGAGACCCAGTACTTC.

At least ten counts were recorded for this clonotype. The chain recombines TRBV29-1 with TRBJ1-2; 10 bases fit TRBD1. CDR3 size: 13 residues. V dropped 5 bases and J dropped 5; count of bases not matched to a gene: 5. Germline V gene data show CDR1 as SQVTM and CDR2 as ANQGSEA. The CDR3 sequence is CSVPRQGAYGYTF. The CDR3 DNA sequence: TGCAGCGTTCCCAGACAGGGGGCTTATGGCTACACCTTC. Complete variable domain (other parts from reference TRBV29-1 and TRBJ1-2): SAVISQKPSRDICQRGTSLTIQCQVDSQVTMMFWYRQQPGQSLTLIATANQGSEATYESGFVIDKFPISRPNLTFSTLTVSNMSPEDSSIYLCSVPRQGAYGYTFGSGTRLTVV.

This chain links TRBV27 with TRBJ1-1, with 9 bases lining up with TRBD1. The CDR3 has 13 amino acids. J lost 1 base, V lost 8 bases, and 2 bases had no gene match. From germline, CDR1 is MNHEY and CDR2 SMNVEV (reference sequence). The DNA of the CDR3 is TGTGCCAGCGGGGACAGGGAGAACACTGAAGCTTTCTTT. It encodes CASGDRENTEAFF.

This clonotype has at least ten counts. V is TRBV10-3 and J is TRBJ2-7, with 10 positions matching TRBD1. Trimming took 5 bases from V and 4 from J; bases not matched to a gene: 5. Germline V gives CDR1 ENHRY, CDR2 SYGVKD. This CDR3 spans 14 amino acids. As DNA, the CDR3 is TGTGCCATCAGTCCGGGACAGGGGTGGTACGAGCAGTACTTC. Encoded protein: CAISPGQGWYEQYF.

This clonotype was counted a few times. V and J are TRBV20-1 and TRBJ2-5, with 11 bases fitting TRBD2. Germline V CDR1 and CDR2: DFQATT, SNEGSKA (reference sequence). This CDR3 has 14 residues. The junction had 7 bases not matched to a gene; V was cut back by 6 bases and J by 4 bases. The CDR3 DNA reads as TGCAGTGCCATTAGCGGGGGGGCCCTAGAGACCCAGTACTTC. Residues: CSAISGGALETQYF.

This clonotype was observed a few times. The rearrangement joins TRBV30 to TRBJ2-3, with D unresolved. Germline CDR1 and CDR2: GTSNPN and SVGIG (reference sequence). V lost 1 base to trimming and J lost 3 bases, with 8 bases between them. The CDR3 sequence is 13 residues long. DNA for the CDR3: TGTGCCTGGAGTGGGGATCTGACAGATACGCAGTATTTT. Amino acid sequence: CAWSGDLTDTQYF. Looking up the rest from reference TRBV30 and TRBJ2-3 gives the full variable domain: SQTIHQWPATLVQPVGSPLSLECTVEGTSNPNLYWYRQAAGRGLQLLFYSVGIGQISSEVPQNLSASRPQDRQFILSSKKLLLSDSGFYLCAWSGDLTDTQYFGPGTRLTVL.

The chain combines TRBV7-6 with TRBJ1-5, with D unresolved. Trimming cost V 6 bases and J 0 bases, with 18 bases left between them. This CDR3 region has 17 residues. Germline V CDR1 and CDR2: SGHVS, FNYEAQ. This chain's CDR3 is CASSPKSAGFSNQPQHF. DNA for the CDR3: TGTGCCAGCAGTCCCAAATCAGCGGGATTTAGCAATCAGCCCCAGCATTTT.

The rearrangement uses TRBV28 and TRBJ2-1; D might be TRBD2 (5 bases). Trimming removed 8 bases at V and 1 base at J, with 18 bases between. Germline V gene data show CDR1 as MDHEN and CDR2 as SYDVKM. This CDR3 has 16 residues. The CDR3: CASPPTFAGSYNEQFF. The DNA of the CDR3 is TGTGCCAGCCCCCCAACATTTGCGGGTTCCTACAATGAGCAGTTCTTC. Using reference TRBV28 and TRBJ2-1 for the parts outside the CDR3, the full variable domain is DVKVTQSSRYLVKRTGEKVFLECVQDMDHENMFWYRQDPGLGLRLIYFSYDVKMKEKGDIPEGYSVSREKKERFSLILESASTNQTSMYLCASPPTFAGSYNEQFFGPGTRLTVL.

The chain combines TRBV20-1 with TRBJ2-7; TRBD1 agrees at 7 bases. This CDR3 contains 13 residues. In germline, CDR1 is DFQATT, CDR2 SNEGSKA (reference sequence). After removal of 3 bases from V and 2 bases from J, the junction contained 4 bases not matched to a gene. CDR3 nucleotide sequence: TGCAGTGCTAGTGGGACAGACCCCTACGAGCAGTACTTC. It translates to CSASGTDPYEQYF.

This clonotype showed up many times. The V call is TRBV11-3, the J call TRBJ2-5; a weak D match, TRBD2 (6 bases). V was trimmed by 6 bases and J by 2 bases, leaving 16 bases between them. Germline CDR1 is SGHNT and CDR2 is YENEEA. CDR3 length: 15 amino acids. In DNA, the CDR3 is TGTGCCAGCAGGACTGCGGGACTGACTCAAGAGACCCAGTACTTC. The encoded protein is CASRTAGLTQETQYF.

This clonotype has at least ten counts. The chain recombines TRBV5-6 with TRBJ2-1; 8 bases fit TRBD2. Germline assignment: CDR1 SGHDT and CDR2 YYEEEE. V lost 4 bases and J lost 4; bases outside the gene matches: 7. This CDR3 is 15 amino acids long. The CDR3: CASSLSGGRYNEQFF. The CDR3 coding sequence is TGTGCCAGCAGCCTCTCGGGGGGGCGTTACAATGAGCAGTTCTTC.

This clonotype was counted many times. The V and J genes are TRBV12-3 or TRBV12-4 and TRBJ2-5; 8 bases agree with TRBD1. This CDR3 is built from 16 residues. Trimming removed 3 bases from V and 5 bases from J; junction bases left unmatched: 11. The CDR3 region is CASSFYPGGVEETQYF. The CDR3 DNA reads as TGTGCCAGCAGTTTTTATCCAGGGGGCGTAGAGGAGACCCAGTACTTC.

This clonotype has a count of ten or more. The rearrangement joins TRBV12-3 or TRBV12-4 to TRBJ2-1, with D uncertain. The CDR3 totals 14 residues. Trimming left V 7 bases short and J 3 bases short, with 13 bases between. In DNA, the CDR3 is TGTGCCAGCACCCCGAGTTTGGGCTACAATGAGCAGTTCTTC. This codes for CASTPSLGYNEQFF.

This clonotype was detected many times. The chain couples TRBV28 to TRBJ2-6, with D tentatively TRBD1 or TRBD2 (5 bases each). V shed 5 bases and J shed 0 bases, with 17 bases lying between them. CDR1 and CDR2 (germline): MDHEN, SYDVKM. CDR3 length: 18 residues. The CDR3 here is CASSAPGTHYSGANVLTF. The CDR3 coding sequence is TGTGCCAGCAGTGCTCCCGGGACGCACTACTCTGGGGCCAACGTCCTGACTTTC.

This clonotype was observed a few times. The CDR3 sequence: CASRVLAEKPYEQYF. In nucleotides, the CDR3 is TGTGCCAGCAGGGTACTAGCGGAGAAACCCTACGAGCAGTACTTC. J is TRBJ2-7 and V is TRBV2; the match to TRBD2 covers 8 bases. The CDR3 sequence is 15 residues long. CDR1 and CDR2 from the germline V gene are SNHLY and FYNNEI. Trimming removed 6 bases from V and 2 bases from J; junction bases left unmatched: 9. Full variable domain (outside the CDR3, taken from reference TRBV2 and TRBJ2-7): EPEVTQTPSHQVTQMGQEVILRCVPISNHLYFYWYRQILGQKVEFLVSFYNNEISEKSEIFDDQFSVERPDGSNFTLKIRSTKLEDSAMYFCASRVLAEKPYEQYFGPGTRLTVT.

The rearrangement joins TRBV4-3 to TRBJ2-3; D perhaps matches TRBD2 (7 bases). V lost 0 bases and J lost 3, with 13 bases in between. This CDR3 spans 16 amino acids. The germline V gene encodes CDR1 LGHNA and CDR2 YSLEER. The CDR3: CASSQDAKGGTDTQYF. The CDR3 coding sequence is TGCGCCAGCAGCCAAGATGCTAAGGGGGGGACAGATACGCAGTATTTT.

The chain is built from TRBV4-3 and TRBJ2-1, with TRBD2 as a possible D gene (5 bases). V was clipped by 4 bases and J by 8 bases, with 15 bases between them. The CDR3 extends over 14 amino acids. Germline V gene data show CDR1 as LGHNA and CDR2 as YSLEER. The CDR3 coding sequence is TGCGCCAGCAGCCGAGCGGCCCAAGCGTATGAGCAGTTCTTC. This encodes CASSRAAQAYEQFF.

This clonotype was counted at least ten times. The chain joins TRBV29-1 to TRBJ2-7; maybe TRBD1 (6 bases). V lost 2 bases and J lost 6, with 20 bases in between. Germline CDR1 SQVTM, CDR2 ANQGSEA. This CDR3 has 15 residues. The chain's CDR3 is CSVEMGGGPTVEQYF. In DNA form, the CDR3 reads TGCAGCGTTGAAATGGGTGGGGGCCCCACCGTCGAGCAGTACTTC.

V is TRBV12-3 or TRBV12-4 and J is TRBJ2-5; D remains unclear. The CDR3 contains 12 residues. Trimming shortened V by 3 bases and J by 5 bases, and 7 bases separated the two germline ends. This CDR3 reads CASSLVDETQYF. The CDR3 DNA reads TGTGCCAGCAGTTTGGTAGACGAGACCCAGTACTTC.

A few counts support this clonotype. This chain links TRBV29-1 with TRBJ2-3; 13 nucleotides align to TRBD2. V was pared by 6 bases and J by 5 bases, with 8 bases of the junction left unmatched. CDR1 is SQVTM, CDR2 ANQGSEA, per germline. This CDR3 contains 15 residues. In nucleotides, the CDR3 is TGCAGCGTCCACGGACTAGCGGGAGAGGAAGATACGCAGTATTTT. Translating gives CSVHGLAGEEDTQYF.

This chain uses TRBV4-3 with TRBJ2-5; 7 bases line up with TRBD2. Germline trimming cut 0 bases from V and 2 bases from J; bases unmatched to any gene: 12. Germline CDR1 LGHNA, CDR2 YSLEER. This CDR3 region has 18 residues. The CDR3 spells CASSQESPASGAQETQYF. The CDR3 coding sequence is TGCGCCAGCAGCCAAGAGAGCCCCGCTAGCGGAGCTCAAGAGACCCAGTACTTC.

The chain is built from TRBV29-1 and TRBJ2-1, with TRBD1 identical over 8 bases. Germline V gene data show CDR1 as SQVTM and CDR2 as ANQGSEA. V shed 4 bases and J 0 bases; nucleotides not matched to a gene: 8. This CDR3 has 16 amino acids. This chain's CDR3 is CSVGGTGELSYNEQFF. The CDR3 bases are TGCAGCGTTGGTGGGACAGGCGAACTCTCCTACAATGAGCAGTTCTTC.

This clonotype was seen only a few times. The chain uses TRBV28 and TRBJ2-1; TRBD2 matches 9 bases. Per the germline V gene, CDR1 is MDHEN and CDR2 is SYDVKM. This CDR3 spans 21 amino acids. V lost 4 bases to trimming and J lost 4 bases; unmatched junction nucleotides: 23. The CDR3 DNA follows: TGTGCCAGCAGTTGGAGGGGGTCGGGGGTAGCGGGAGATGGCTTATACAATGAGCAGTTCTTC. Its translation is CASSWRGSGVAGDGLYNEQFF.